Following are 27 T cell receptor beta chains from one sample sequenced in a study of cytomegalovirus exposure and HLA in healthy donors. 13 Jbeta primers and 60 Vbeta primers were used for the PCR. TCRdb's table, derived via immunoSEQ multiplex PCR, lists solely in-frame clones and lacks some. The data hold around 130,000 clones, with roughly four fifths observed a single time. Sample: PBMCs. The receptor set was obtained from a woman aged 35 to 49 in good health and CMV-seropositive.

This clone has just a few counts. J is TRBJ2-7 and V is TRBV4-1; 9 nucleotides align to TRBD1. From germline, CDR1 is MGHRA and CDR2 YSYEKL. The CDR3 is made up of 16 amino acids. V lost 0 bases and J lost 4; bases outside the gene matches: 7. The CDR3 sequence: CASSQDLAGTGYEQYF. The CDR3 DNA reads as TGCGCCAGCAGCCAAGATCTAGCCGGGACAGGGTACGAGCAGTACTTC.

This clone was seen only once. The rearrangement uses TRBV27 and TRBJ1-5; D is perhaps TRBD1 (5 bases). V lost 4 bases and J lost 4, with 17 bases in between. This CDR3 spans 16 amino acids. CDR1 and CDR2 from the germline V gene are MNHEY and SMNVEV (reference sequence). CDR3 bases: TGTGCCAGCAGTTCGGACCCCGGGGGAGGTAATCAGCCCCAGCATTTT. Its protein is CASSSDPGGGNQPQHF.

The rearrangement links TRBV27 to TRBJ1-1; maybe TRBD1 (5 bases). Germline values: CDR1 MNHEY, CDR2 SMNVEV (reference sequence). CDR3 size: 14 residues. Trimming removed 6 bases from V and 4 bases from J, with 15 bases in between. This chain's CDR3 is CASSWAGRGTEAFF. The CDR3 DNA sequence: TGTGCCAGCAGCTGGGCAGGGAGGGGCACTGAAGCTTTCTTT.

Written as DNA, the CDR3 is TGTGCCAGCAGCTCTAGCTCGGGTAATTCACCCCTCCACTTT. Translated: CASSSSSGNSPLHF. The rearrangement uses TRBV7-2 and TRBJ1-6, with unresolved D. Deletions cut 4 bases from V and 6 bases from J, with 10 bases between. The CDR3 contains 14 residues. Germline CDR1 and CDR2: SGHTA and FQGNSA.

The chain is built from TRBV7-2 and TRBJ1-5; the D gene is possibly TRBD1 (5 bases). CDR1 SGHTA and CDR2 FQGNSA come from the germline V gene. Trimming stripped 5 bases from V and 3 bases from J, with 14 bases between. The CDR3 is 15 residues long. CDR3 protein: CASSVTRGLNQPQHF. In nucleotides, the CDR3 is TGTGCCAGCAGCGTGACTAGGGGCCTCAATCAGCCCCAGCATTTT. Full variable domain (remainder filled in from reference TRBV7-2 and TRBJ1-5): GAGVSQSPSNKVTEKGKDVELRCDPISGHTALYWYRQSLGQGLEFLIYFQGNSAPDKSGLPSDRFSAERTGGSVSTLTIQRTQQEDSAVYLCASSVTRGLNQPQHFGDGTRLSIL.

The rearrangement links TRBV14 to TRBJ2-7; 7 bases are a match to TRBD2. The junction had 8 bases not matched to a gene; V was cut back by 4 bases and J by 2 bases. This CDR3 region has 15 residues. Germline V CDR1 and CDR2: SGHDN, FVKESK. The CDR3 DNA sequence: TGTGCCAGCAGCCCTGCGGGCGGGGGAACCTACGAGCAGTACTTC. Translating it yields CASSPAGGGTYEQYF.

The chain joins TRBV11-3 to TRBJ2-6; possible D gene TRBD2, 6 bases. The germline V gene has CDR1 SGHNT and CDR2 YENEEA. The V end was cut by 1 base, the J end by 0 bases, with 19 bases between. The CDR3 is 20 amino acids. The CDR3 region has the DNA TGTGCCAGCAGCTTAGGAATGCGGGACCAGATCCTCTCTGGGGCCAACGTCCTGACTTTC. This sequence encodes CASSLGMRDQILSGANVLTF.

The V and J genes are TRBV18 and TRBJ2-5; D ambiguous. There are 14 residues in the CDR3. Looked up from germline, CDR1 is KGHSH and CDR2 is LQKENI. V dropped 6 bases and J dropped 2 bases, with 13 bases sitting between them. The CDR3 nucleotides are TGTGCCAGCTCTATATGGGCCGGTCAAGAGACCCAGTACTTC. Translating it yields CASSIWAGQETQYF. Variable domain in full (rest from reference TRBV18 and TRBJ2-5): NAGVMQNPRHLVRRRGQEARLRCSPMKGHSHVYWYRQLPEEGLKFMVYLQKENIIDESGMPKERFSAEFPKEGPSILRIQQVVRGDSAAYFCASSIWAGQETQYFGPGTRLLVL.

The chain employs TRBV6-5 and TRBJ2-5, with 10 bases identical to TRBD1. The CDR3 loop spans 15 amino acids. The V gene end was trimmed by 6 bases and the J gene end by 1 base; junction bases not matched to a gene: 5. Germline CDR1 and CDR2: MNHEY and SVGAGI. CDR3 sequence reads: CASRRTGGFQETQYF. In nucleotides, the CDR3 is TGTGCCAGCAGAAGGACAGGGGGGTTCCAAGAGACCCAGTACTTC.

This clone was counted only a few times. V gene TRBV9 combines with J gene TRBJ2-5, with 7 positions matching TRBD2. V lost 2 bases to trimming and J lost 4 bases; unmatched junction nucleotides: 14. Per the germline V gene, CDR1 is SGDLS and CDR2 is YYNGEE. This CDR3 region has 17 residues. The CDR3 sequence is CASSVITPSGKGETQYF. In nucleotides, the CDR3 is TGTGCCAGCAGCGTTATAACGCCCAGCGGGAAGGGAGAGACCCAGTACTTC.

As DNA, the CDR3 is TGTGCCAGCAGTCCACACTGGCGAGAGGCCCTCTACGAGCAGTACTTC. Its protein is CASSPHWREALYEQYF. The chain combines TRBV4-2 with TRBJ2-7; no reliable D call. Trimming removed 6 bases from V and 3 bases from J, with 21 bases in between. The CDR3 contains 16 residues. CDR1 and CDR2 from the germline V gene are LGHNA and YNFKEQ.

V and J are TRBV19 and TRBJ2-5; D may be TRBD2 (5 bases). CDR1 and CDR2 from the germline V gene are LNHDA and SQIVND (reference sequence). This CDR3 contains 14 residues. V was pared by 5 bases and J by 4 bases, with 14 bases between. The CDR3 protein is CASSSRGGGETQYF. In nucleotides, the CDR3 is TGTGCCAGTAGTTCGCGCGGAGGTGGAGAGACCCAGTACTTC.

For this clone: Germline is not matched at one junction end, which may reflect a read error. The CDR3 loop reads CASSLVLAGGITTGELFF. In nucleotides, the CDR3 is TGTGCTAGCAGCTTAGTACTAGCGGGAGGAATTACCACCGGGGAGCTGTTTTTT. The chain joins TRBV7-7 to TRBJ2-2, with 12 bases that match TRBD2. The CDR3 is 18 amino acids. The germline CDR1 and CDR2 sequences are SSHAT and FNYEAQ (reference sequence).

A few counts support this clone. The J gene is TRBJ2-3, the V gene TRBV7-2, with TRBD1 matching over 7 bases. The CDR3 length is 14 residues. Germline CDR1 reads SGHTA; CDR2 reads FQGNSA. V was pared by 5 bases and J by 2 bases, with 4 bases of the junction left unmatched. The CDR3 reads CASSTDRSTDTQYF. The CDR3 bases are TGTGCCAGCAGCACGGACAGGTCCACAGATACGCAGTATTTT.

J is TRBJ2-5 and V is TRBV4-1; 9 bases are a match to TRBD1. The J call may be wrong; the DNA end is better matched by TRBJ2-7. The CDR3 has 15 amino acids. Looked up from germline, CDR1 is MGHRA and CDR2 is YSYEKL. CDR3 sequence: CASSQGGTGTYEQYF. The CDR3 DNA reads TGCGCCAGCAGCCAAGGGGGGACAGGGACCTACGAGCAGTACTTC.

The rearrangement links TRBV19 to TRBJ1-1, with 9 bases identical to TRBD1. The CDR3 runs to 13 residues. V trimming: 9 bases; J trimming: 5 bases; junction bases outside the gene matches: 7. Germline V gene sequence: CDR1 LNHDA, CDR2 SQIVND (reference sequence). The CDR3 nucleotides read TGTGCCAGCGGGGACAGGGCGTGGACTGAAGCTTTCTTT. This codes for CASGDRAWTEAFF.

The rearrangement uses TRBV13 and TRBJ2-2; TRBD2 is a possible D gene (7 bases). In germline, CDR1 is PRHDT, CDR2 FYEKMQ (reference sequence). The CDR3 loop spans 16 amino acids. With 2 bases removed from V and 3 bases from J, the gap between germline ends came to 13 bases. The CDR3 reads CASSLSWGGHTGELFF. The CDR3 nucleotides read TGTGCCAGCAGCTTAAGTTGGGGGGGCCACACCGGGGAGCTGTTTTTT.

The V call is TRBV13, the J call TRBJ2-4; perhaps TRBD2 as D (5 bases). Germline loops: CDR1 PRHDT, CDR2 FYEKMQ (reference sequence). CDR3 length: 17 amino acids. Trimming pared 1 base from V and 2 bases from J, leaving 15 bases between. The CDR3 here is CASSLVRGPQTKNIQYF. In nucleotides, the CDR3 is TGTGCCAGCAGCTTAGTAAGAGGGCCGCAAACCAAAAACATTCAGTACTTC.

CDR3 region: CAMGAGSEQFF. The CDR3 bases are TGTGCCATGGGAGCTGGGAGCGAGCAGTTCTTC. The J gene is TRBJ2-1, the V gene TRBV6-6, with D maybe TRBD2 (5 bases). There are 11 residues in the CDR3. Germline V CDR1 and CDR2: MNHNY, SVGAGI (reference sequence). V lost 10 bases, J lost 10 bases, and 14 bases lay in between.

The chain is built from TRBV5-1 and TRBJ1-1; TRBD1 matches 7 bases. The germline gives CDR1 SGHRS, CDR2 YFSETQ. Trimming took 1 base from V and 3 from J; bases not matched to a gene: 3. This CDR3 region has 14 residues. CDR3 residues: CASSLLTGDTEAFF. The DNA of the CDR3 is TGCGCCAGCAGCTTGCTTACAGGGGACACTGAAGCTTTCTTT. The full variable domain, with the rest looked up from reference TRBV5-1 and TRBJ1-1, is KAGVTQTPRYLIKTRGQQVTLSCSPISGHRSVSWYQQTPGQGLQFLFEYFSETQRNKGNFPGRFSGRQFSNSRSEMNVSTLELGDSALYLCASSLLTGDTEAFFGQGTRLTVV.

In this sample, this clone turned up a few times. The genes are TRBV6-1 and TRBJ1-4; the match to TRBD1 covers 7 bases. The length of the CDR3 is 14 residues. J lost 3 bases, V lost 3 bases, and 1 base had no gene match. Germline assignment: CDR1 MNHNS and CDR2 SASEGT. Here the CDR3 reads CASSEGQPNEKLFF. The CDR3 nucleotides are TGTGCCAGCAGTGAGGGACAGCCTAATGAAAAACTGTTTTTT.

J is TRBJ1-1 and V is TRBV9; D remains unclear. The ends were cut back, 3 bases at V and 2 bases at J, with 8 bases in the middle. CDR1 is SGDLS and CDR2 is YYNGEE in the germline V gene. This CDR3 comprises 13 residues. The CDR3 here is CASSDTFNTEAFF. The CDR3 nucleotides are TGTGCCAGCAGCGACACGTTTAACACTGAAGCTTTCTTT.

The chain combines TRBV2 with TRBJ2-5; 11 bases align to TRBD2. The germline V gene has CDR1 SNHLY and CDR2 FYNNEI. J was trimmed by 3 bases and V by 7 bases; bases with no gene match: 4. CDR3 size: 14 residues. The CDR3 loop is CASKGLADKETQYF. The CDR3 coding sequence is TGTGCCAGCAAGGGACTAGCGGATAAAGAGACCCAGTACTTC. The full variable domain, its missing parts supplied by reference TRBV2 and TRBJ2-5, is EPEVTQTPSHQVTQMGQEVILRCVPISNHLYFYWYRQILGQKVEFLVSFYNNEISEKSEIFDDQFSVERPDGSNFTLKIRSTKLEDSAMYFCASKGLADKETQYFGPGTRLLVL.

The chain has TRBV27 and TRBJ2-5, with 7 bases aligning to TRBD2. The CDR3 consists of 16 residues. Germline trimming cut 1 base from V and 2 bases from J; bases unmatched to any gene: 7. Per germline, CDR1 MNHEY and CDR2 SMNVEV (reference sequence). The CDR3, as DNA: TGTGCCAGCAGTTTATGGAGCGGGGTGGGGCAAGAGACCCAGTACTTC. Its translation: CASSLWSGVGQETQYF.

This clone was counted only a few times. The gene calls are TRBV18 and TRBJ2-5, with a weak D call TRBD1 (5 bases). Trimming cost V 8 bases and J 4 bases, with 14 bases left between them. This CDR3 comprises 13 residues. Germline V gene lookup returns CDR1 KGHSH and CDR2 LQKENI. CDR3 in amino acids: CASTPGIRETQYF. CDR3 DNA sequence: TGTGCCAGCACCCCAGGGATAAGAGAGACCCAGTACTTC.

J is TRBJ1-3 and V is TRBV28, with D perhaps TRBD1 (6 bases). This CDR3 has 15 residues. The germline V gene has CDR1 MDHEN and CDR2 SYDVKM. V was pared by 7 bases and J by 0 bases, with 13 bases between. The CDR3 DNA reads as TGTGCCAGCACCACCCGGGACACCTCTGGAAACACCATATATTTT. Its translation is CASTTRDTSGNTIYF.

The rearrangement uses TRBV9 and TRBJ1-2, with 7 bases aligning to TRBD1. Losses at the gene ends were 0 bases for V and 7 bases for J; bases not matched to a gene: 6. This CDR3 contains 14 residues. Germline CDR1 and CDR2: SGDLS and YYNGEE. CDR3 amino acids: CASSVGQGDPGYTF. In DNA form, the CDR3 reads TGTGCCAGCAGCGTAGGGCAGGGGGACCCTGGCTACACCTTC. Looking up the rest from reference TRBV9 and TRBJ1-2 gives the full variable domain: DSGVTQTPKHLITATGQRVTLRCSPRSGDLSVYWYQQSLDQGLQFLIQYYNGEERAKGNILERFSAQQFPDLHSELNLSSLELGDSALYFCASSVGQGDPGYTFGSGTRLTVV.